The 10 T cell receptor beta chains presented below share a single source sample, sequenced in a study of spatial heterogeneity in lung cancer. The study's findings and limits: The number of expanded tumor alpha and beta chains correlated with mutation number.

Time point noted: sample taken at primary tumor resection. TCRdb independently ran MiXCR on the 5' RACE reads; one entry per CDR3 protein. There are about 7,800 distinct CDR3 sequences in the sample; about 7.7% occur only once, and over 4% lies in the top ten. These receptors have no known antigen. The source material was lung tumor tissue, sampled at surgery. Source of these receptors: a male donor with early-stage non-small cell lung cancer.

This clonotype appeared a few times. This beta chain slipped into a library made for alpha chains as a stray read, so its size is not meaningful. The gene calls are TRBV20-1 and TRBJ1-1; 8 positions agree with TRBD1. Germline loops: CDR1 DFQATT, CDR2 SNEGSKA (reference sequence). The trim removed 2 bases at V and 2 bases at J, leaving 1 base unmatched. This CDR3 region has 13 residues. The CDR3 DNA is TGCAGTGCTAGACAGGGGGCAAACACTGAAGCTTTCTTT. Its translation: CSARQGANTEAFF.

This clonotype is medium-sized within its sample. With the library built for alpha chains, this beta chain is off target and its frequency is not meaningful. The chain recombines TRBV25-1 with TRBJ1-1, with a tentative D call TRBD1 (6 bases). Germline values: CDR1 MGHDK, CDR2 SYGVNS. V lost 1 base to trimming and J lost 8 bases, with 14 bases between them. This CDR3 comprises 14 residues. The CDR3 region is CASSELNRGAEAFF. For the CDR3, the DNA is TGTGCCAGCAGTGAATTGAATAGGGGGGCGGAAGCTTTCTTT.

This clonotype rates as medium-sized. This beta chain is an off-target read within a library intended for alpha chains, so its frequency means little. The rearrangement links TRBV7-8 to TRBJ2-2; D ambiguous. The CDR3 is made up of 16 amino acids. Germline V gene sequence: CDR1 SGHVS, CDR2 FQNEAQ. With 5 bases removed from V and 0 bases from J, the gap between germline ends came to 13 bases. The CDR3 sequence is CASSLWVLTNTGELFF. The CDR3 coding sequence is TGTGCCAGCAGCCTGTGGGTCCTCACGAACACCGGGGAGCTGTTTTTT.

This clonotype occurred many times. The library was built for alpha chains, so this beta chain is an off-target read and its size means little. The chain employs TRBV9 and TRBJ2-3; TRBD2 matches 10 bases. J was trimmed by 3 bases and V by 2 bases; bases with no gene match: 0. The CDR3 is 14 amino acids. Germline loops: CDR1 SGDLS, CDR2 YYNGEE. The CDR3 DNA follows: TGTGCCAGCAGCGTTAGCGGGAGGACAGATACGCAGTATTTT. Translating it yields CASSVSGRTDTQYF.

This clonotype has ten or more counts. Little can be read into the size of this beta chain, an off-target read in a library designed for alpha chains. As DNA, the CDR3 is TGTGCCAGCCACCTTATTGCCTACGAGCAGTACTTC. It encodes CASHLIAYEQYF. This chain joins TRBV2 and TRBJ2-7; D gene ambiguous. Germline-derived CDR1 and CDR2 are SNHLY and FYNNEI. The CDR3 is 12 amino acids. V dropped 8 bases and J dropped 2 bases, with 10 bases sitting between them. The full variable domain, with the rest looked up from reference TRBV2 and TRBJ2-7, is EPEVTQTPSHQVTQMGQEVILRCVPISNHLYFYWYRQILGQKVEFLVSFYNNEISEKSEIFDDQFSVERPDGSNFTLKIRSTKLEDSAMYFCASHLIAYEQYFGPGTRLTVT.

This clonotype was detected only once. This beta chain is an unintended read in a library built for alpha chains; its size means little. The genes are TRBV28 and TRBJ2-1, with 9 bases fitting TRBD2. The CDR3 contains 16 residues. Germline loops: CDR1 MDHEN, CDR2 SYDVKM. Trimming cost V 5 bases and J 5 bases; bases outside gene matches: 10. For the CDR3, the DNA is TGTGCCAGCAGTCCTAGGGCCCCTAGCGGGAACAATGAGCAGTTCTTC. It encodes CASSPRAPSGNNEQFF.

At least ten counts were recorded for this clonotype. Since it is a stray read in a library aimed at alpha chains, this beta chain has a size that is not meaningful. J is TRBJ1-1 and V is TRBV6-6; D is unclear. Trimming pared 8 bases from V and 4 bases from J, leaving 11 bases between. CDR3 length equals 12 residues. Looked up from germline, CDR1 is MNHNY and CDR2 is SVGAGI (reference sequence). The CDR3 loop is CASCKWGTEAFF. The CDR3 DNA sequence: TGTGCCAGCTGCAAGTGGGGCACTGAAGCTTTCTTT.

There are many counts of this clonotype. Little can be read into the size of this beta chain, an off-target read in a library designed for alpha chains. CDR3 nucleotide sequence: TGCAGTGCTAGAGATTACCGCGGAAATACGCAGTATTTT. Translation gives CSARDYRGNTQYF. The chain has TRBV20-1 and TRBJ2-3; no reliable D call. This CDR3 region has 13 residues. Germline values: CDR1 DFQATT, CDR2 SNEGSKA (reference sequence). With 0 bases removed from V and 7 bases from J, the gap between germline ends came to 11 bases.

This clonotype was observed many times. Since the library was made to target alpha chains, this beta chain is a stray read and its abundance is not meaningful. V usage is TRBV7-2 and J usage is TRBJ2-2, with D uncertain. Germline values: CDR1 SGHTA, CDR2 FQGNSA. The CDR3 length is 14 residues. Trimming took 6 bases from V and 5 from J, leaving 13 bases between them. DNA for the CDR3: TGTGCCAGCAGAATAGGTGGCGGTACCGGGGAGCTGTTTTTT. This codes for CASRIGGGTGELFF. Filled out from reference TRBV7-2 and TRBJ2-2, the complete variable domain reads GAGVSQSPSNKVTEKGKDVELRCDPISGHTALYWYRQSLGQGLEFLIYFQGNSAPDKSGLPSDRFSAERTGGSVSTLTIQRTQQEDSAVYLCASRIGGGTGELFFGEGSRLTVL.

This clonotype is medium-sized (0.01 to 0.1%) in the sample. Because the library targeted alpha chains, this beta chain is an off-target read whose size means little. This rearrangement joins TRBV7-2 to TRBJ2-3, with D possibly being TRBD1 or TRBD2 (5 bases each). Germline V gives CDR1 SGHTA, CDR2 FQGNSA. The CDR3 has 16 amino acids. V shed 3 bases and J shed 1 base, with 14 bases lying between them. CDR3 sequence: CASSLRVRGGTDTQYF. The DNA for the CDR3 is TGTGCCAGCAGCTTGAGGGTAAGGGGTGGCACAGATACGCAGTATTTT.